These 26 T cell receptor beta chains share one sample of origin, sequenced in a study of OX40 agonist ivuxolimab in advanced cancers. Sequencing was performed with immunoSEQ multiplex PCR; in TCRdb, only in-frame clones are kept and a portion is missing. The sample gives around 70,000 clones, about 79% of which show up once; about 1.1% is in the top ten. This material consisted of CD4+ or CD8+ T cells sorted from blood, taken in a trial of the OX40 agonist ivuxolimab. The receptors derive from an adult with an advanced solid tumor such as melanoma, head and neck, liver or kidney cancer.

J is TRBJ2-5 and V is TRBV6-5, with 8 bases aligning to TRBD1. V gave up 0 bases and J gave up 2 bases; unmatched junction bases: 2. CDR3 size: 15 residues. Germline values: CDR1 MNHEY, CDR2 SVGAGI. DNA for the CDR3: TGTGCCAGCAGTTACTCGACAGGGGTTCAAGAGACCCAGTACTTC. This encodes CASSYSTGVQETQYF.

The J gene is TRBJ1-6, the V gene TRBV7-9; tentatively, D is TRBD1 (5 bases). Germline assignment: CDR1 SEHNR and CDR2 FQNEAQ (reference sequence). The CDR3 runs 14 residues. V was pared by 2 bases and J by 10 bases, with 12 bases between. CDR3 amino acids: CASSLMSGQSPLHF. In DNA, the CDR3 is TGTGCCAGCAGCTTAATGTCAGGGCAATCACCCCTCCACTTT.

CDR3 bases: TGTGCCACCAGCCTTCCCGTACAGGGTTGGTTAAATCAGCCCCAGCATTTT. Protein: CATSLPVQGWLNQPQHF. This rearrangement joins TRBV15 to TRBJ1-5, with D maybe TRBD1 (6 bases). Germline V gene data show CDR1 as LNHNV and CDR2 as YYDKDF (reference sequence). This CDR3 contains 17 residues. Trimming stripped 5 bases from V and 4 bases from J, with 21 bases between.

As DNA, the CDR3 is TGCGCCAGCAGCCCAACAGAGGAGAACACTGAAGCTTTCTTT. Translating it yields CASSPTEENTEAFF. This sequence joins TRBV5-1 and TRBJ1-1; D is uncertain. CDR3 size: 14 residues. V was trimmed by 4 bases and J by 1 base, leaving 11 bases between them. Germline lookup yields CDR1 SGHRS and CDR2 YFSETQ.

The V call is TRBV15, the J call TRBJ1-5; D not resolved. CDR3 size: 19 residues. Germline CDR1 reads LNHNV; CDR2 reads YYDKDF (reference sequence). V lost 5 bases and J lost 1, with 24 bases in between. The DNA of the CDR3 is TGTGCCACCAGCCGGGCTACCAACCGACTAATTAGCAGCAATCAGCCCCAGCATTTT. It is translated as CATSRATNRLISSNQPQHF.

V and J are TRBV4-3 and TRBJ1-4; 7 nucleotides agree with TRBD1. V lost 6 bases and J lost 2; bases outside the gene matches: 6. CDR3 length: 15 amino acids. Looked up from germline, CDR1 is LGHNA and CDR2 is YSLEER. Here the CDR3 reads CASRSTGVTNEKLFF. The CDR3 region has the DNA TGCGCCAGCAGGTCCACAGGGGTGACTAATGAAAAACTGTTTTTT.

The rearrangement links TRBV11-2 to TRBJ1-1; 8 nucleotides line up with TRBD1. Germline V gene sequence: CDR1 SGHAT, CDR2 FQNNGV. V lost 4 bases to trimming and J lost 4 bases; unmatched junction nucleotides: 11. The CDR3 consists of 16 residues. The CDR3 sequence is CASSSLPRGLGTEAFF. CDR3 coding DNA: TGTGCCAGCAGCTCATTACCCAGGGGGCTCGGCACTGAAGCTTTCTTT.

CDR3 nucleotide sequence: TGTGCCAGCAGCTTGGGTGTACAGGGTTACTATGGCTACACCTTC. It specifies CASSLGVQGYYGYTF. The V call is TRBV5-4, the J call TRBJ1-2; perhaps TRBD1 as D (6 bases). This CDR3 comprises 15 residues. V was trimmed by 0 bases and J by 3 bases, leaving 12 bases between them. Per the germline V gene, CDR1 is SGHNT and CDR2 is YYREEE (reference sequence).

This clone was picked up a small number of times. The rearrangement links TRBV7-9 to TRBJ2-7; TRBD1 aligns across 8 bases. Per the germline V gene, CDR1 is SEHNR and CDR2 is FQNEAQ (reference sequence). CDR3 size: 17 residues. Unmatched junction bases numbered 16, after V lost 5 bases and J lost 4 bases. CDR3: CASSPKTGDPRGYEQYF. The CDR3 region has the DNA TGTGCCAGCAGCCCGAAGACAGGGGACCCCCGGGGTTACGAGCAGTACTTC. The whole variable domain, filled in from reference TRBV7-9 and TRBJ2-7, reads DTGVSQNPRHKITKRGQNVTFRCDPISEHNRLYWYRQTLGQGPEFLTYFQNEAQLEKSRLLSDRFSAERPKGSFSTLEIQRTEQGDSAMYLCASSPKTGDPRGYEQYFGPGTRLTVT.

The chain is built from TRBV19 and TRBJ2-7; 8 nucleotides align to TRBD1. V trimming: 4 bases; J trimming: 0 bases; junction bases outside the gene matches: 5. Per germline, CDR1 LNHDA and CDR2 SQIVND (reference sequence). This CDR3 is 15 amino acids long. For the CDR3, the DNA is TGTGCCAGTAGTACCCGTACAGGGGGCTCCTACGAGCAGTACTTC. It encodes CASSTRTGGSYEQYF.

This chain joins TRBV4-2 and TRBJ2-2; D call uncertain. The CDR3 has 12 residues. Germline V lookup: CDR1 LGHNA, CDR2 YNFKEQ. V lost 6 bases and J lost 5, with 7 bases in between. The DNA of the CDR3 is TGTGCCAGCAGTCTTTATACCGGGGAGCTGTTTTTT. It yields the protein CASSLYTGELFF.

Remarks on this clone: The germline gene is not matched at one end of the junction; a read error may be the cause. V usage is TRBV19 and J usage is TRBJ2-1; 7 bases fit TRBD1. This CDR3 is built from 15 residues. Germline V gene lookup returns CDR1 LNHDA and CDR2 SQIVND (reference sequence). The CDR3 DNA sequence: TGTGCCAGTAGTATGGGGGACAGTTCCTTCAATGAGCAGTTCTTC. Protein sequence: CASSMGDSSFNEQFF.

This clone was recorded once. V and J are TRBV6-5 and TRBJ1-2; D might be TRBD1 (6 bases). Germline-derived CDR1 and CDR2 are MNHEY and SVGAGI. Trimming cost V 7 bases and J 2 bases, with 14 bases left between them. The CDR3 is 14 amino acids. CDR3: CASNRAGTNYGYTF. The CDR3 DNA sequence: TGTGCCAGCAACAGGGCAGGGACCAACTATGGCTACACCTTC.

The chain carries TRBV6-6 and TRBJ1-4, with D possibly being TRBD1 (5 bases). Deletions cut 6 bases from V and 8 bases from J, with 19 bases between. Looked up from germline, CDR1 is MNHNY and CDR2 is SVGAGI (reference sequence). This CDR3 spans 15 amino acids. CDR3 protein: CASRQSSRVGEKLFF. CDR3 DNA sequence: TGTGCCAGCAGACAATCCTCCAGGGTTGGAGAAAAACTGTTTTTT.

In nucleotides, the CDR3 is TGCGCCAGCAGCTTGGAACCGTTCGGTGAAGAAGCTTTCTTT. Protein: CASSLEPFGEEAFF. The chain joins TRBV5-1 to TRBJ1-1; no firm D call. The CDR3 totals 14 residues. Germline values: CDR1 SGHRS, CDR2 YFSETQ. Trimming removed 0 bases at V and 8 bases at J, with 14 bases between.

The table lists this clone with a few counts. The chain uses TRBV19 and TRBJ1-6, with D maybe TRBD1 (5 bases). The CDR3 is 13 amino acids. The V gene lost 3 bases and the J gene lost 7 bases, with 7 bases spanning the gap. Germline-derived CDR1 and CDR2 are LNHDA and SQIVND (reference sequence). CDR3 bases: TGTGCCAGTAGTATGGACATGAATTCACCCCTCCACTTT. Encoded protein: CASSMDMNSPLHF.

This clone has just a few counts. This chain links TRBV15 with TRBJ2-5; 11 bases agree with TRBD1. Germline assignment: CDR1 LNHNV and CDR2 YYDKDF (reference sequence). The CDR3 spans 15 residues. The ends lost 1 base at V and 3 bases at J; junction bases unmatched: 1. The CDR3 region is CATSRGGQGEETQYF. The CDR3 coding sequence is TGTGCCACCAGCAGAGGGGGACAGGGGGAAGAGACCCAGTACTTC. The variable domain in full, completed from reference TRBV15 and TRBJ2-5, reads DAMVIQNPRYQVTQFGKPVTLSCSQTLNHNVMYWYQQKSSQAPKLLFHYYDKDFNNEADTPDNFQSRRPNTSFCFLDIRSPGLGDTAMYLCATSRGGQGEETQYFGPGTRLLVL.

The rearrangement uses TRBV6-5 and TRBJ2-7; 7 nucleotides align to TRBD1. Germline loops: CDR1 MNHEY, CDR2 SVGAGI. The CDR3 has 12 amino acids. The trim removed 5 bases at V and 5 bases at J, leaving 3 bases unmatched. CDR3 sequence: CASSRQGDEQYF. The DNA for the CDR3 is TGTGCCAGCAGTCGACAGGGAGACGAGCAGTACTTC.

CDR3 region: CASRPGSYTEAFF. The CDR3 DNA sequence: TGTGCCAGCAGGCCAGGTAGTTACACTGAAGCTTTCTTT. The chain joins TRBV7-9 to TRBJ1-1, with unresolved D. The CDR3 is made up of 13 amino acids. The germline gives CDR1 SEHNR, CDR2 FQNEAQ (reference sequence). Trimming shortened V by 6 bases and J by 3 bases, and 11 bases separated the two germline ends.

The V gene is TRBV4-1, the J gene TRBJ1-4; TRBD1 is a possible D gene (5 bases). V was clipped by 0 bases and J by 8 bases, with 16 bases between them. The length of the CDR3 is 16 residues. Germline assignment: CDR1 MGHRA and CDR2 YSYEKL. The CDR3 region is CASSQETQGRGEKLFF. CDR3 bases: TGCGCCAGCAGCCAAGAAACTCAGGGCCGGGGGGAAAAACTGTTTTTT.

This clone was found once. J is TRBJ1-1 and V is TRBV7-2, with D perhaps matching TRBD1 (6 bases). The germline V gene has CDR1 SGHTA and CDR2 FQGNSA. The CDR3 is made up of 15 amino acids. Trimming removed 1 base from V and 1 base from J, with 10 bases in between. The CDR3 bases are TGTGCCAGCAGCTTAGAATGGGGGCCGAACACTGAAGCTTTCTTT. It encodes CASSLEWGPNTEAFF.

The chain links TRBV11-3 to TRBJ2-2, with TRBD2 as a possible D gene (6 bases). Germline CDR1 is SGHNT and CDR2 is YENEEA. Trimming pared 5 bases from V and 7 bases from J, leaving 8 bases between. This CDR3 contains 12 residues. CDR3 sequence: CASSPGVGELFF. The CDR3 nucleotides read TGTGCCAGCAGCCCGGGGGTCGGGGAGCTGTTTTTT.

This clone was seen just once. V and J are TRBV7-9 and TRBJ2-1; 8 bases are a match to TRBD2. CDR1 and CDR2 from the germline V gene are SEHNR and FQNEAQ (reference sequence). V was clipped by 5 bases and J by 0 bases; unmatched bases: 3. The CDR3 covers 15 residues. The CDR3 coding sequence is TGTGCCAGCAGCCAACGGGGGGGCTCCTACAATGAGCAGTTCTTC. Translation: CASSQRGGSYNEQFF.

The chain combines TRBV6-1 with TRBJ2-3; maybe TRBD1 (6 bases). Deletions cut 2 bases from V and 5 bases from J, with 17 bases between. The CDR3 extends over 16 amino acids. Germline V gene lookup returns CDR1 MNHNS and CDR2 SASEGT. The CDR3 protein is CASSEYYRVNEDTQYF. The CDR3 DNA follows: TGTGCCAGCAGTGAATATTACAGGGTTAATGAAGATACGCAGTATTTT.

The V and J genes are TRBV6-6 and TRBJ2-3, with D maybe TRBD2 (6 bases). Germline CDR1 and CDR2: MNHNY and SVGAGI (reference sequence). Trimming took off 7 bases at V and 3 bases at J, with 14 bases between the two ends. The CDR3 extends over 14 amino acids. The CDR3 sequence is CASKYPGETDTQYF. CDR3 nucleotides: TGTGCCAGCAAATATCCGGGAGAGACAGATACGCAGTATTTT.

The chain recombines TRBV5-5 with TRBJ2-1; D ambiguous. The germline CDR1 and CDR2 sequences are SGHKS and YYEKEE (reference sequence). CDR3 size: 15 residues. Trimming pared 1 base from V and 0 bases from J, leaving 8 bases between. DNA of the CDR3: TGTGCCAGCAGCTTGACGGATAGCTCCTACAATGAGCAGTTCTTC. Translated, it gives CASSLTDSSYNEQFF.